These 23 T cell receptor beta chains share one sample of origin, sequenced in a study of T cells after yellow fever vaccination. Each CDR3 protein is one row after TCRdb ran MiXCR on the 5' RACE reads. The sample includes about 370,000 distinct CDR3 sequences, 11% seen only once; the top ten take 18%. The sequencing used PBMCs, collected on the day of the first yellow fever vaccination. The receptors here all came from a man aged 18 to 35 who received the YFV17D yellow fever vaccine.

V is TRBV5-6 and J is TRBJ2-7; D may be TRBD2 (5 bases). Germline V CDR1 and CDR2: SGHDT, YYEEEE. There are 15 residues in the CDR3. Trimming left V 7 bases short and J 0 bases short, with 17 bases between. The CDR3 reads CASGWPDSLSYEQYV. CDR3 nucleotides: TGTGCCAGCGGATGGCCGGACTCGCTCTCCTACGAGCAGTACGTC.

Here the CDR3 DNA reads TGTGCCAGTAGTCCTCCAAGATGGAGGGAGCTGTTTTTT. Encoded protein: CASSPPRWRELFF. V gene TRBV19 combines with J gene TRBJ2-2; D unclear. V was cut by 5 bases and J by 9 bases, with 13 bases left in between. The CDR3 runs 13 residues. Germline loops: CDR1 LNHDA, CDR2 SQIVND (reference sequence).

This clonotype has a count of ten or more. V and J are TRBV12-3 or TRBV12-4 and TRBJ2-1; TRBD2 matches 8 bases. The CDR3 sequence is 12 residues long. With 9 bases clipped from V and 7 bases from J, the junction kept 5 bases outside the gene matches. CDR3 in DNA: TGTGCCAGTGCGACTAGCGTTAATGAGCAGTTCTTC. As protein: CASATSVNEQFF.

CDR3 amino acids: CASSHRQPENQPQHF. In DNA form, the CDR3 reads TGTGCCAGTAGCCACCGACAGCCCGAAAATCAGCCCCAGCATTTT. The chain uses TRBV19 and TRBJ1-5, with D maybe TRBD1 (5 bases). V was trimmed by 6 bases and J by 4 bases, leaving 16 bases between them. The germline gives CDR1 LNHDA, CDR2 SQIVND (reference sequence). This CDR3 comprises 15 residues.

This clonotype showed up many times. V is TRBV5-5 and J is TRBJ2-5, with 9 bases matching TRBD1. Germline V gene lookup returns CDR1 SGHKS and CDR2 YYEKEE (reference sequence). Germline trimming cut 4 bases from V and 4 bases from J; bases unmatched to any gene: 8. This CDR3 is built from 15 residues. Here the CDR3 DNA reads TGTGCCAGCAGCCTGGGACAGGGAGGGGGAGAGACCCAGTACTTC. This translates into CASSLGQGGGETQYF.

This clonotype was seen ten or more times. The chain joins TRBV7-6 to TRBJ1-2; D perhaps matches TRBD1 (6 bases). The length of the CDR3 is 14 residues. CDR1 SGHVS and CDR2 FNYEAQ come from the germline V gene. Trimming removed 4 bases at V and 7 bases at J, with 16 bases between. CDR3 residues: CASSSTGKRAGYTF. CDR3 nucleotide sequence: TGTGCCAGCAGCTCCACAGGGAAAAGAGCTGGCTACACCTTC. Filled out from reference TRBV7-6 and TRBJ1-2, the complete variable domain reads GAGVSQSPRYKVTKRGQDVALRCDPISGHVSLYWYRQALGQGPEFLTYFNYEAQQDKSGLPNDRFSAERPEGSISTLTIQRTEQRDSAMYRCASSSTGKRAGYTFGSGTRLTVV.

The rearrangement uses TRBV6-5 and TRBJ1-2; 10 bases map to TRBD1. The CDR3 totals 16 residues. V was pared by 4 bases and J by 6 bases, with 11 bases of the junction left unmatched. Germline V gives CDR1 MNHEY, CDR2 SVGAGI. The CDR3 is CASSSLRQGAVDGYTF. CDR3 bases: TGTGCCAGCAGTTCACTTCGACAGGGGGCCGTGGATGGCTACACCTTC.

This clonotype was detected a few times. The V and J genes are TRBV12-3 or TRBV12-4 and TRBJ1-5, with D maybe TRBD1 (5 bases). The CDR3 is 14 amino acids. The V end lost 1 base, the J end lost 7 bases, and 11 bases lay between the germline ends. The CDR3 sequence is CASSLGGRSQPQHF. The CDR3 region has the DNA TGTGCCAGCAGTTTAGGGGGCAGGTCCCAGCCCCAGCATTTT.

The table lists this clonotype with a few counts. V usage is TRBV6-1 and J usage is TRBJ2-2, with D unclear. V lost 6 bases and J 6 bases, leaving 14 bases between the germline ends. CDR1 MNHNS and CDR2 SASEGT come from the germline V gene. The CDR3 totals 14 residues. The CDR3 here is CASSHTTPPGELFF. In DNA form, the CDR3 reads TGTGCCAGCAGCCATACCACTCCACCCGGGGAGCTGTTTTTT.

The chain combines TRBV20-1 with TRBJ2-1; TRBD2 matches at 7 bases. J was trimmed by 7 bases and V by 3 bases; bases with no gene match: 3. This CDR3 contains 12 residues. Germline V gene lookup returns CDR1 DFQATT and CDR2 SNEGSKA (reference sequence). DNA of the CDR3: TGCAGTGCTAGTCAAGCGGGGAATGAGCAGTTCTTC. It codes for CSASQAGNEQFF.

This sequence joins TRBV5-1 and TRBJ2-3; D is unclear. The CDR3 contains 16 residues. With 0 bases removed from V and 2 bases from J, the gap between germline ends came to 13 bases. Germline-derived CDR1 and CDR2 are SGHRS and YFSETQ. CDR3 in amino acids: CASSLAPRRNTDTQYF. CDR3 sequence (DNA): TGCGCCAGCAGCTTGGCCCCAAGGCGCAACACAGATACGCAGTATTTT.

This chain links TRBV20-1 with TRBJ1-1; D gene unclear. Germline CDR1 and CDR2: DFQATT and SNEGSKA (reference sequence). This CDR3 has 13 residues. Trimming stripped 7 bases from V and 1 base from J, with 13 bases between. The CDR3 DNA sequence: TGCAGTGGGAGTGGGCTATGGAACACTGAAGCTTTCTTT. Its protein is CSGSGLWNTEAFF.

This clonotype was detected many times. This chain joins TRBV7-8 and TRBJ2-2; D is perhaps TRBD2 (6 bases). CDR3 length equals 15 residues. V was pared by 1 base and J by 3 bases, with 9 bases between. Germline CDR1 SGHVS, CDR2 FQNEAQ. The CDR3 spells CASSLGGGYTGELFF. CDR3 in DNA: TGTGCCAGCAGCTTAGGTGGGGGGTACACCGGGGAGCTGTTTTTT.

This clonotype turned up a few times. The genes are TRBV24-1 and TRBJ2-1; D possibly uses TRBD1 or TRBD2 (5 bases each). CDR3 length: 14 amino acids. Trimming took 6 bases from V and 2 from J, leaving 10 bases between them. Germline lookup yields CDR1 KGHDR and CDR2 SFDVKD. CDR3 in DNA: TGTGCCACCAGTTTTGGGGGTACCTACAATGAGCAGTTCTTC. This sequence encodes CATSFGGTYNEQFF.

There are a few counts of this clonotype. For the CDR3, the DNA is TGTGCCAGCAGTCCGGACAGGGGGTCTCAGCCCCAGCATTTT. It codes for CASSPDRGSQPQHF. The rearrangement uses TRBV7-8 and TRBJ1-5; 10 nucleotides match TRBD1. With 6 bases clipped from V and 6 bases from J, the junction kept 5 bases outside the gene matches. This CDR3 spans 14 amino acids. Germline CDR1 and CDR2: SGHVS and FQNEAQ. Drawing the rest from reference TRBV7-8 and TRBJ1-5, the complete variable domain is GAGVSQSPRYKVAKRGQDVALRCDPISGHVSLFWYQQALGQGPEFLTYFQNEAQLDKSGLPSDRFFAERPEGSVSTLKIQRTQQEDSAVYLCASSPDRGSQPQHFGDGTRLSIL.

This clonotype was counted between two and nine times. The V call is TRBV7-9, the J call TRBJ1-1, with 8 bases aligning to TRBD1. There are 13 residues in the CDR3. Losses at the gene ends were 6 bases for V and 4 bases for J; bases not matched to a gene: 4. Per germline, CDR1 SEHNR and CDR2 FQNEAQ (reference sequence). The CDR3, as DNA: TGTGCCAGCAGGGACAGGGTTCGCACTGAAGCTTTCTTT. Its protein product is CASRDRVRTEAFF.

The chain carries TRBV7-2 and TRBJ2-1, with 11 bases matching TRBD2. With 0 bases clipped from V and 9 bases from J, the junction kept 7 bases outside the gene matches. The CDR3 is 16 residues long. CDR1 is SGHTA, CDR2 FQGNSA, per germline. CDR3 sequence (DNA): TGTGCCAGCAGCTTAGCGCCGACTAGCGGGGTTAGTGAGCAGTTCTTC. Translating gives CASSLAPTSGVSEQFF.

This clonotype was counted between two and nine times. J is TRBJ1-6 and V is TRBV12-3 or TRBV12-4, with 8 bases that match TRBD1. J was trimmed by 8 bases and V by 5 bases; bases with no gene match: 5. This CDR3 is 14 amino acids long. CDR3 region: CASSRTGGHSPLHF. CDR3 DNA: TGTGCCAGCAGTCGTACAGGGGGACATTCACCCCTCCACTTT.

This clonotype was counted a few times. The CDR3 spells CSARTGQGNYEQYF. Here the CDR3 DNA reads TGCAGTGCTAGGACGGGACAGGGGAATTACGAGCAGTACTTC. The chain couples TRBV20-1 to TRBJ2-7; 10 positions match TRBD1. The trim removed 3 bases at V and 4 bases at J, leaving 6 bases unmatched. Germline CDR1 reads DFQATT; CDR2 reads SNEGSKA (reference sequence). This CDR3 region has 14 residues.

V and J are TRBV15 and TRBJ2-1; D is undetermined. This CDR3 spans 12 amino acids. Trimming left V 1 base short and J 8 bases short, with 6 bases between. CDR1 and CDR2 from the germline V gene are LNHNV and YYDKDF (reference sequence). The CDR3 sequence: CATSRGWDEQFF. The CDR3 DNA is TGTGCCACCAGCAGAGGATGGGATGAGCAGTTCTTC.

This clonotype was counted at least ten times. The chain carries TRBV6-2 or TRBV6-3 and TRBJ2-7, with 9 bases matching TRBD2. This CDR3 is 14 amino acids long. Germline lookup yields CDR1 MNHEY and CDR2 SVGEGT. V gave up 6 bases and J gave up 4 bases; unmatched junction bases: 7. The CDR3 loop is CASSPSGGRYEQYF. The CDR3, as DNA: TGTGCCAGCAGCCCGAGCGGGGGGAGATACGAGCAGTACTTC.

A word on this clonotype: A read error may be the cause here, since a much bigger clone is one base away. This rearrangement joins TRBV28 to TRBJ2-3; D gene uncertain. Germline CDR1 is MDHEN and CDR2 is SYDVKM. Trimming removed 5 bases at V and 3 bases at J, with 3 bases between. The CDR3 is 11 amino acids. The CDR3 loop reads CASSKTDTQYF. The CDR3 DNA reads as TGTGCCAGCAGTAAAACAGATACGCAGTATTTT.

A remark on this clonotype: A single base separates this from a much larger clone, so it may be a read error. The CDR3 ends on some other residue instead of the conserved phenylalanine or tryptophan, so this is likely a read error. This rearrangement joins TRBV5-1 to TRBJ2-3; D might be TRBD2 (5 bases). The CDR3 spans 14 residues. V lost 4 bases and J 5 bases, leaving 14 bases between the germline ends. Germline lookup yields CDR1 SGHRS and CDR2 YFSETQ. The CDR3: CASSPSGSGDTQYL. The CDR3 DNA reads TGCGCCAGCAGCCCCTCGGGGTCCGGAGATACGCAGTATTTA.